A single sample is the source of the 23 T cell receptor beta chains below, sequenced in a study of blood T cell repertoires in COVID-19 (TCRdb year 2020). Library prep was done by the immunoSEQ multiplex PCR assay. Sourced from immuneACCESS, this table was stored by TCRdb with only in-frame sequences that have V and J called. A share of the clones is absent; for the studies checked, an unresolved V gene accounts for under half, and the remainder has no known explanation. The sample includes nearly 95,000 clones, with roughly 87% observed a single time. 4.9% of the sample belongs to the ten largest clones. Sequenced input: peripheral blood. These receptors all stem from a woman of 80 years or more with acute or convalescent COVID-19.

This chain links TRBV3-1 (or the pseudogene TRBV3-2) with TRBJ1-4, with a possible D match to TRBD1 (6 bases). Per germline, CDR1 LGHDT and CDR2 YNNKEL (reference sequence). With 1 base removed from V and 6 bases from J, the gap between germline ends came to 12 bases. This CDR3 contains 15 residues. The CDR3 loop is CASSQGQADYEKLFF. The CDR3 DNA reads TGTGCCAGCAGCCAAGGACAGGCTGACTATGAAAAACTGTTTTTT.

This chain joins TRBV7-2 and TRBJ2-1, with 9 bases that match TRBD2. V lost 5 bases to trimming and J lost 6 bases; unmatched junction nucleotides: 8. The CDR3 is made up of 15 amino acids. Germline CDR1 SGHTA, CDR2 FQGNSA. CDR3 sequence reads: CASSVSGGVSNEQFF. DNA for the CDR3: TGTGCCAGCAGCGTTAGCGGGGGAGTCAGCAATGAGCAGTTCTTC.

The V call is TRBV5-1, the J call TRBJ2-2; D is perhaps TRBD2 (5 bases). V lost 4 bases, J lost 6 bases, and 13 bases lay in between. The CDR3 consists of 14 residues. CDR1 SGHRS and CDR2 YFSETQ come from the germline V gene. Written as DNA, the CDR3 is TGCGCCAGCAGCAAGACTAACGGGGCCGGGGAGCTGTTTTTT. Translating it yields CASSKTNGAGELFF.

The chain uses TRBV5-1 and TRBJ2-7, with 8 bases fitting TRBD2. Looked up from germline, CDR1 is SGHRS and CDR2 is YFSETQ. The CDR3 consists of 15 residues. The trim removed 5 bases at V and 3 bases at J, leaving 10 bases unmatched. The CDR3 sequence: CASSGKAGAGYEQYF. The CDR3 nucleotides read TGCGCCAGCAGTGGAAAAGCGGGAGCGGGCTACGAGCAGTACTTC.

This chain uses TRBV10-3 with TRBJ2-7; 11 bases fit TRBD2. The V gene's germline CDR1 is ENHRY and CDR2 SYGVKD. The V segment lost 6 bases and the J segment 2 bases; nucleotides outside the gene matches: 3. This CDR3 contains 14 residues. The CDR3 spells CAISKLAGAYEQYF. CDR3 nucleotide sequence: TGTGCCATCAGCAAACTAGCGGGAGCCTACGAGCAGTACTTC.

The sample holds one count of this clone. The chain joins TRBV5-1 to TRBJ1-1, with TRBD1 identical over 8 bases. V was pared by 4 bases and J by 5 bases, with 10 bases of the junction left unmatched. Germline assignment: CDR1 SGHRS and CDR2 YFSETQ. The CDR3 loop spans 15 amino acids. The CDR3 loop reads CASSPGGTGGTEAFF. CDR3 coding DNA: TGCGCCAGCAGCCCCGGTGGGACAGGCGGGACTGAAGCTTTCTTT.

The chain is built from TRBV20-1 and TRBJ2-7, with D perhaps TRBD2 (5 bases). Trimming cost V 5 bases and J 7 bases, with 12 bases left between them. Germline assignment: CDR1 DFQATT and CDR2 SNEGSKA (reference sequence). The CDR3 has 11 residues. The CDR3 DNA is TGCAGTGCTCTAGGGCCGGGGGAGCAGTACTTC. It specifies CSALGPGEQYF.

The chain recombines TRBV3-1 (or the pseudogene TRBV3-2) with TRBJ2-7, with 11 bases aligning to TRBD2. V trimming: 2 bases; J trimming: 0 bases; junction bases outside the gene matches: 6. The CDR3 is made up of 17 amino acids. Germline V lookup: CDR1 LGHDT, CDR2 YNNKEL (reference sequence). The CDR3 region has the DNA TGTGCCAGCAGCCAAATCCCACTAGCGGGAGTCTCCTACGAGCAGTACTTC. Amino acid sequence: CASSQIPLAGVSYEQYF.

This chain joins TRBV6-1 and TRBJ1-2; TRBD1 might be the D (6 bases). The germline V and J ends were trimmed by 3 bases and 1 base, with 12 bases remaining between them. Germline-derived CDR1 and CDR2 are MNHNS and SASEGT. The CDR3 consists of 15 residues. The CDR3 nucleotides read TGTGCCAGCAGTGACGGGGGGGCTATTAACTATGGCTACACCTTC. Translation: CASSDGGAINYGYTF.

This chain joins TRBV19 and TRBJ2-5; D unclear. The CDR3 runs to 14 residues. V was trimmed by 3 bases and J by 1 base, leaving 9 bases between them. Germline loops: CDR1 LNHDA, CDR2 SQIVND (reference sequence). CDR3 sequence (DNA): TGTGCCAGTAGTATCCCCCAGTCCCAAGAGACCCAGTACTTC. It translates to CASSIPQSQETQYF. The variable domain in full, with the rest retrieved from reference TRBV19 and TRBJ2-5, is DGGITQSPKYLFRKEGQNVTLSCEQNLNHDAMYWYRQDPGQGLRLIYYSQIVNDFQKGDIAEGYSVSREKKESFPLTVTSAQKNPTAFYLCASSIPQSQETQYFGPGTRLLVL.

The chain carries TRBV5-6 and TRBJ2-3; weak D call: TRBD2 (6 bases). Trimming stripped 4 bases from V and 4 bases from J, with 10 bases between. From germline, CDR1 is SGHDT and CDR2 YYEEEE. The length of the CDR3 is 13 residues. The CDR3 region is CASSRRLADTQYF. The CDR3 DNA sequence: TGTGCCAGCAGCAGGAGACTAGCAGATACGCAGTATTTT.

The chain recombines TRBV25-1 with TRBJ1-2, with D possibly matching TRBD1 (5 bases). The V gene's germline CDR1 is MGHDK and CDR2 SYGVNS. This CDR3 is built from 14 residues. V lost 4 bases and J 3 bases, leaving 12 bases between the germline ends. CDR3 in amino acids: CASSVAGTYYGYTF. CDR3 DNA: TGTGCCAGCAGTGTCGCCGGGACTTACTATGGCTACACCTTC.

The chain uses TRBV10-2 and TRBJ2-2; the D gene is possibly TRBD2 (5 bases). CDR3 length: 15 residues. V lost 5 bases, J lost 5 bases, and 15 bases lay in between. CDR1 and CDR2 from the germline V gene are WSHSY and SAAADI. The CDR3 nucleotides read TGCGCCAGCAGTCGTCCGGGGTTAAGAACCGGGGAGCTGTTTTTT. Amino acid sequence: CASSRPGLRTGELFF.

The chain carries TRBV2 and TRBJ2-2; tentatively, D is TRBD1 (5 bases). Germline loops: CDR1 SNHLY, CDR2 FYNNEI. V gave up 7 bases and J gave up 4 bases, with 22 bases separating them. This CDR3 is 17 amino acids long. CDR3 residues: CASNLRGREISTGELFF. The CDR3 DNA sequence: TGTGCCAGCAACCTAAGGGGCAGGGAAATTTCCACCGGGGAGCTGTTTTTT.

J is TRBJ2-7 and V is TRBV4-1, with 7 bases identical to TRBD2. Trimming removed 0 bases from V and 0 bases from J; junction bases left unmatched: 14. CDR3 length: 19 residues. Germline V gene sequence: CDR1 MGHRA, CDR2 YSYEKL. CDR3 protein: CASSQEASGTILVSYEQYF. The DNA of the CDR3 is TGCGCCAGCAGCCAAGAAGCTAGCGGAACCATTCTCGTCTCCTACGAGCAGTACTTC.

J is TRBJ1-2 and V is TRBV18; D may be TRBD1 (6 bases). V gave up 3 bases and J gave up 3 bases, with 14 bases separating them. The CDR3 sequence is 15 residues long. Germline assignment: CDR1 KGHSH and CDR2 LQKENI. The CDR3 is CASSPKQGNDYGYTF. The CDR3 nucleotides are TGTGCCAGCTCACCTAAACAGGGAAACGACTATGGCTACACCTTC.

DNA of the CDR3: TGTGCCAGCAGCCCCTATCTCGCAGCTTTCTTT. Amino acids: CASSPYLAAFF. The V and J genes are TRBV7-2 and TRBJ1-1; D is uncertain. Germline CDR1 is SGHTA and CDR2 is FQGNSA. V dropped 5 bases and J dropped 10 bases, with 11 bases sitting between them. The CDR3 contains 11 residues.

In its sample, this clone was seen once. The gene calls are TRBV6-5 and TRBJ2-7, with D perhaps TRBD1 (6 bases). Germline lookup yields CDR1 MNHEY and CDR2 SVGAGI. Trimming stripped 0 bases from V and 4 bases from J, with 16 bases between. CDR3 length equals 16 residues. In DNA, the CDR3 is TGTGCCAGCAGTTACTCAATCTTCGGGACACTGTACGAGCAGTACTTC. Its protein is CASSYSIFGTLYEQYF.

The count of this clone is one. This sequence joins TRBV6-5 and TRBJ2-3, with no clear D. CDR3 size: 15 residues. Per germline, CDR1 MNHEY and CDR2 SVGAGI. Trimming removed 8 bases from V and 0 bases from J, with 15 bases in between. CDR3 bases: TGTGCCAGCCTTACCTCGACTGGAAGCACAGATACGCAGTATTTT. Translation: CASLTSTGSTDTQYF.

This chain uses TRBV5-1 with TRBJ2-5; 8 bases map to TRBD2. Germline V gene lookup returns CDR1 SGHRS and CDR2 YFSETQ. This CDR3 has 15 residues. Germline trimming cut 0 bases from V and 5 bases from J; bases unmatched to any gene: 6. CDR3 protein: CASSLGGLAVETQYF. CDR3 bases: TGCGCCAGCAGCTTGGGAGGACTAGCAGTGGAGACCCAGTACTTC.

This clone is a singleton in its sample. The chain has TRBV11-1 and TRBJ1-2; TRBD1 aligns across 8 bases. Germline values: CDR1 SGHAT, CDR2 FQDESV (reference sequence). The CDR3 spans 12 residues. Trimming cost V 5 bases and J 5 bases; bases outside gene matches: 1. CDR3 nucleotide sequence: TGTGCCAGCAGCGGACAGGGATATGGCTACACCTTC. It specifies CASSGQGYGYTF.

This chain connects TRBV7-2 to TRBJ2-3, with 8 bases identical to TRBD1. This CDR3 has 16 amino acids. Germline trimming cut 6 bases from V and 2 bases from J; bases unmatched to any gene: 10. Germline CDR1 and CDR2: SGHTA and FQGNSA. The CDR3, as DNA: TGTGCCAGCAGTCCCGCCGGGACAGGCCACACAGATACGCAGTATTTT. The encoded protein is CASSPAGTGHTDTQYF.

The sample holds one count of this clone. V usage is TRBV5-5 and J usage is TRBJ1-3, with 9 bases that match TRBD1. CDR3 length: 16 residues. J lost 8 bases, V lost 4 bases, and 13 bases had no gene match. Germline CDR1 is SGHKS and CDR2 is YYEKEE (reference sequence). CDR3 residues: CASSRVDRGVQDTIYF. DNA for the CDR3: TGTGCCAGCAGCCGGGTTGACAGGGGGGTTCAAGACACCATATATTTT.